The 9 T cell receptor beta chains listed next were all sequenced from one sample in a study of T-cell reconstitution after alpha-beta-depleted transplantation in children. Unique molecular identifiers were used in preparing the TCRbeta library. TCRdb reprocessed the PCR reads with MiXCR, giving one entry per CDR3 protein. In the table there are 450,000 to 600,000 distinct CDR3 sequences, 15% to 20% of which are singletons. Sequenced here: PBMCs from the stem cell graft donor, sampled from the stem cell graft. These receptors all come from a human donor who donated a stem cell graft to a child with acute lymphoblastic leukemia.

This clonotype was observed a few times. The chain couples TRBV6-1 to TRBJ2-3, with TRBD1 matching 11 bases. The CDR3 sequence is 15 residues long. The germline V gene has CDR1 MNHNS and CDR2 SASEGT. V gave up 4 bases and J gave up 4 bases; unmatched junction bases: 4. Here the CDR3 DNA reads TGTGCCAGCAGTGTGGACAGGGGGCAGTCAGATACGCAGTATTTT. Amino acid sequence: CASSVDRGQSDTQYF.

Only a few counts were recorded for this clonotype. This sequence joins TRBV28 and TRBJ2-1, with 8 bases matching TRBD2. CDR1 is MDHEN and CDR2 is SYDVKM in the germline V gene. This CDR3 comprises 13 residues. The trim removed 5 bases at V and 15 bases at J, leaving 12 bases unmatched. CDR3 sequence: CASSLNPTSAGFF. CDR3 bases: TGTGCCAGCAGTCTCAACCCGACTAGCGCAGGGTTCTTC.

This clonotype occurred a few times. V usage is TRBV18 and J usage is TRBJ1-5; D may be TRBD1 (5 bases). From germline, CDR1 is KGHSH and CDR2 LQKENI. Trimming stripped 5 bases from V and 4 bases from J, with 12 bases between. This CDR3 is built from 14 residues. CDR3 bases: TGTGCCAGCTCAGCCCTCGGGGCTAATCAGCCCCAGCATTTT. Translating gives CASSALGANQPQHF.

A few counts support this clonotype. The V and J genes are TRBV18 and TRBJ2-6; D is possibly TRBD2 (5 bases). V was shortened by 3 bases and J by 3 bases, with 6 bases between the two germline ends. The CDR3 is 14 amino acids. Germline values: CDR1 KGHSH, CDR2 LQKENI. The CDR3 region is CASSPGVGANVLTF. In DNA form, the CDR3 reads TGTGCCAGCTCACCGGGAGTTGGGGCCAACGTCCTGACTTTC.

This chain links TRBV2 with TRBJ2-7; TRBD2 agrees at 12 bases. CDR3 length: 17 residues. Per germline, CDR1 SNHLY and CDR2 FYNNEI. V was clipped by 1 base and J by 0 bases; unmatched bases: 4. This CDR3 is CASSEGLAGVSSYEQYF. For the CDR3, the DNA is TGTGCCAGCAGTGAAGGACTAGCGGGGGTAAGCTCCTACGAGCAGTACTTC. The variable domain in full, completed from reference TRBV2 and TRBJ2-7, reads EPEVTQTPSHQVTQMGQEVILRCVPISNHLYFYWYRQILGQKVEFLVSFYNNEISEKSEIFDDQFSVERPDGSNFTLKIRSTKLEDSAMYFCASSEGLAGVSSYEQYFGPGTRLTVT.

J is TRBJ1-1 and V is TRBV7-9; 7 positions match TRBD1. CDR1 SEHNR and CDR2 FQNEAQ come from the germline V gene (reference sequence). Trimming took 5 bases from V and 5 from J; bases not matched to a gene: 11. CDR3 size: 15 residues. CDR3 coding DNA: TGTGCCAGCAGCCCTTTACAGGGGAGTAGGACTGAAGCTTTCTTT. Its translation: CASSPLQGSRTEAFF.

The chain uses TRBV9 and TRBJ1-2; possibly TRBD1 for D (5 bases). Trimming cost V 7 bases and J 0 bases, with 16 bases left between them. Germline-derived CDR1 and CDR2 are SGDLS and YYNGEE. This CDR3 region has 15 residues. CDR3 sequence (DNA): TGTGCCAGCGGATTAGGGGCAGAGACTAACTATGGCTACACCTTC. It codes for CASGLGAETNYGYTF.

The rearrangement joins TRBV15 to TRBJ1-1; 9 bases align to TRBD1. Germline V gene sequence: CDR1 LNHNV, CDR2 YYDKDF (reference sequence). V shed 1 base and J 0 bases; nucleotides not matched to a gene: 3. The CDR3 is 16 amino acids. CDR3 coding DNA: TGTGCCACCAGCAGAGCCGGGACAGGGATGAACACTGAAGCTTTCTTT. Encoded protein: CATSRAGTGMNTEAFF.

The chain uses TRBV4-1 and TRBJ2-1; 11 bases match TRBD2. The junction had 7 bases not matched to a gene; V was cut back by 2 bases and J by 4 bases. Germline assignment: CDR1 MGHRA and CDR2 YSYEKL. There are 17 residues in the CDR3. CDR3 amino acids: CASSQLRGLAVYNEQFF. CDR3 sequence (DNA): TGCGCCAGCAGCCAACTTAGGGGACTAGCGGTTTACAATGAGCAGTTCTTC.